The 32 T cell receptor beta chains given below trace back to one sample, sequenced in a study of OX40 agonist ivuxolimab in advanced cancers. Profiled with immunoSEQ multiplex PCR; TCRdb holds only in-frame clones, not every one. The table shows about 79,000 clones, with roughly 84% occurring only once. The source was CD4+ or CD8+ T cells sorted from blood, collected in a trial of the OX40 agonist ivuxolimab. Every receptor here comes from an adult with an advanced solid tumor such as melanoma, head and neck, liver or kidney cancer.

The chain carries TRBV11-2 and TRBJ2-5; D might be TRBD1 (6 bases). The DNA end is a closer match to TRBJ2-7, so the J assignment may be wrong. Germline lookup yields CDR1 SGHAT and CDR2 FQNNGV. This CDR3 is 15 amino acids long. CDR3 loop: CASSLGIGGPYEQYF. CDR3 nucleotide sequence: TGTGCCAGCAGCTTAGGGATAGGGGGACCCTACGAGCAGTACTTC.

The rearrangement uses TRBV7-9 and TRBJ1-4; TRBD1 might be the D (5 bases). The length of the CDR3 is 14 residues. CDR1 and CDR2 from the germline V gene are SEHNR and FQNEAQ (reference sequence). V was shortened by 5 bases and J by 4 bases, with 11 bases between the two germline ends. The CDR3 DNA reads TGTGCCAGCAGCAACCCAGGGAGTAATGAAAAACTGTTTTTT. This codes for CASSNPGSNEKLFF.

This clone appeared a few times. The CDR3 loop reads CASNQGIAGLQETQYF. The CDR3 DNA follows: TGTGCCAGCAACCAAGGGATAGCGGGCCTCCAAGAGACCCAGTACTTC. The chain uses TRBV2 and TRBJ2-5; TRBD2 agrees at 7 bases. V shed 7 bases and J 1 base; nucleotides not matched to a gene: 12. CDR3 length: 16 amino acids. Germline CDR1 SNHLY, CDR2 FYNNEI.

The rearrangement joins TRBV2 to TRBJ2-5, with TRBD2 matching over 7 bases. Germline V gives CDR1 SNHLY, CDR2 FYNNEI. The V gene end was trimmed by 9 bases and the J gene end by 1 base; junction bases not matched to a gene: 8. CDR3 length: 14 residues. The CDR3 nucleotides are TGTGCCAGTCTAGCGGAGCGAACCCAAGAGACCCAGTACTTC. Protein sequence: CASLAERTQETQYF.

The CDR3 DNA reads TGCGCCAGCAGCCCCTCGAGACTAGGAAGCTTTCAGCAGTACTTC. Translated: CASSPSRLGSFQQYF. The V and J genes are TRBV4-1 and TRBJ2-7; perhaps TRBD2 as D (6 bases). CDR3 length equals 15 residues. The V gene lost 4 bases and the J gene lost 8 bases, with 21 bases spanning the gap. Germline assignment: CDR1 MGHRA and CDR2 YSYEKL.

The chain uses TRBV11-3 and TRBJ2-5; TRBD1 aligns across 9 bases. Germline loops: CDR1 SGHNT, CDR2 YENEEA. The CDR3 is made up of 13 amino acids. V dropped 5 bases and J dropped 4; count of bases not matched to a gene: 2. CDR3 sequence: CASSDRGVETQYF. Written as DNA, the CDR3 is TGTGCCAGCAGCGACAGGGGGGTAGAGACCCAGTACTTC.

The CDR3 DNA is TGTGCCAGCAGCTTAGGGGGGGACATTGTCTACGAGCAGTACTTC. Encoded protein: CASSLGGDIVYEQYF. This sequence joins TRBV7-2 and TRBJ2-7; D is tentatively TRBD1 or TRBD2 (6 bases each). The CDR3 runs to 15 residues. Trimming took off 1 base at V and 3 bases at J, with 13 bases between the two ends. The germline V gene encodes CDR1 SGHTA and CDR2 FQGNSA.

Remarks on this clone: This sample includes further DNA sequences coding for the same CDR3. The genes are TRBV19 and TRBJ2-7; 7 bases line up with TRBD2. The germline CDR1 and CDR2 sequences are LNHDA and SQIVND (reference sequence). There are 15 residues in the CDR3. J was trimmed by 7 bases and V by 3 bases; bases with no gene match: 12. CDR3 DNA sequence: TGTGCCAGTAGTATGGCGCGGGAGAGGGTCGGGGAGCAGTACTTC. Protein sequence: CASSMARERVGEQYF.

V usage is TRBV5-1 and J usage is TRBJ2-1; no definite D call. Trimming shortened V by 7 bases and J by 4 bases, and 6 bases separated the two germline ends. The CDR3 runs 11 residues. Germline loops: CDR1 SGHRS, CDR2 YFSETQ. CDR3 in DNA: TGCGCCAGCGGCCTTTACAATGAGCAGTTCTTC. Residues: CASGLYNEQFF. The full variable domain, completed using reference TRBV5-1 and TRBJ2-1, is KAGVTQTPRYLIKTRGQQVTLSCSPISGHRSVSWYQQTPGQGLQFLFEYFSETQRNKGNFPGRFSGRQFSNSRSEMNVSTLELGDSALYLCASGLYNEQFFGPGTRLTVL.

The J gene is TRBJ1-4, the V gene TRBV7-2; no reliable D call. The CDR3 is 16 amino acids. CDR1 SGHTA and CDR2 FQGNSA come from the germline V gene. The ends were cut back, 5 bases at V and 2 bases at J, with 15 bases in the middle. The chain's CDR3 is CASSKAGPTTNEKLFF. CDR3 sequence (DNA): TGTGCCAGCAGCAAAGCAGGACCAACGACTAATGAAAAACTGTTTTTT.

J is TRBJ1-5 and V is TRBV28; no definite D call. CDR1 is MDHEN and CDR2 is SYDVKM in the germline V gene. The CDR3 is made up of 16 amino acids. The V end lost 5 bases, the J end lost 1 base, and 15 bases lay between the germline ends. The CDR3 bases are TGTGCCAGCAGTCTAACCGATCAGTCCAGCAATCAGCCCCAGCATTTT. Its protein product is CASSLTDQSSNQPQHF.

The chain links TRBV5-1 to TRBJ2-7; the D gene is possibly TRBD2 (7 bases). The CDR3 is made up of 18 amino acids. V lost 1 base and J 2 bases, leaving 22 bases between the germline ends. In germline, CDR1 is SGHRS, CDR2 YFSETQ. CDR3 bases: TGCGCCAGCAGCTTGCGAGGCCAGGGGAGGGGCAAGGCCTACGAGCAGTACTTC. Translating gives CASSLRGQGRGKAYEQYF.

The CDR3 region is CASSREGTEAFF. The CDR3 region has the DNA TGTGCCAGCTCCCGTGAGGGAACTGAAGCTTTCTTT. The gene calls are TRBV18 and TRBJ1-1; D is uncertain. Per the germline V gene, CDR1 is KGHSH and CDR2 is LQKENI. CDR3 size: 12 residues. V gave up 6 bases and J gave up 5 bases, with 10 bases separating them.

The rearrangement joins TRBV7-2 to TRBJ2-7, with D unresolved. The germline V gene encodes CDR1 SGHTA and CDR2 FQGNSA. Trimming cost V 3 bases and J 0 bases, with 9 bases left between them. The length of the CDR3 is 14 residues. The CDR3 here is CASSFPQSSYEQYF. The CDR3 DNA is TGTGCCAGCAGCTTCCCTCAGAGCTCCTACGAGCAGTACTTC.

The CDR3 DNA is TGCGCCAGCAGCCGGAGAGCGGGACTAGCGGGCTCTGGGGCCAACGTCCTGACTTTC. It translates to CASSRRAGLAGSGANVLTF. V usage is TRBV4-1 and J usage is TRBJ2-6; TRBD2 matches 12 bases. V lost 4 bases and J lost 0; bases outside the gene matches: 7. This CDR3 has 19 residues. Germline V gene sequence: CDR1 MGHRA, CDR2 YSYEKL.

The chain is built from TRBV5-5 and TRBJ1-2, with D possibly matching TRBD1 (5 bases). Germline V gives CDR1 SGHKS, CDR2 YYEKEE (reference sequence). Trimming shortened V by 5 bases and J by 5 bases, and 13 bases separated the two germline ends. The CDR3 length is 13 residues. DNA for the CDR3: TGTGCCAGCAGGAGACAGCAGGAATATGGCTACACCTTC. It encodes CASRRQQEYGYTF.

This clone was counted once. CDR3 in amino acids: CATMGQENQETQYF. The CDR3 nucleotides are TGTGCCACTATGGGACAGGAGAACCAAGAGACCCAGTACTTC. V is TRBV13 and J is TRBJ2-5; 8 bases match TRBD1. V trimming: 10 bases; J trimming: 0 bases; junction bases outside the gene matches: 7. The germline gives CDR1 PRHDT, CDR2 FYEKMQ (reference sequence). This CDR3 spans 14 amino acids. Using reference TRBV13 and TRBJ2-5 for the parts outside the CDR3, the full variable domain is AAGVIQSPRHLIKEKRETATLKCYPIPRHDTVYWYQQGPGQDPQFLISFYEKMQSDKGSIPDRFSAQQFSDYHSELNMSSLELGDSALYFCATMGQENQETQYFGPGTRLLVL.

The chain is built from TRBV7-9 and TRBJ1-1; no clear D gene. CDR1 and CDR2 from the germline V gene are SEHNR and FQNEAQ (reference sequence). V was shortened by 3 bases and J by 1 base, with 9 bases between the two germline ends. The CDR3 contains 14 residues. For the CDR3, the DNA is TGTGCCAGCAGCTTCTGGGAGACGAACACTGAAGCTTTCTTT. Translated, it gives CASSFWETNTEAFF.

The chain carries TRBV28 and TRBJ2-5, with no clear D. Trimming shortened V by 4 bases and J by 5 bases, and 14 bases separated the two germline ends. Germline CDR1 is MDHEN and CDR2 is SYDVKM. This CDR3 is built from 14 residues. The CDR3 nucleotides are TGTGCCAGCAGTTCCCCAAGAAGGCCCGAGACCCAGTACTTC. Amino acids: CASSSPRRPETQYF.

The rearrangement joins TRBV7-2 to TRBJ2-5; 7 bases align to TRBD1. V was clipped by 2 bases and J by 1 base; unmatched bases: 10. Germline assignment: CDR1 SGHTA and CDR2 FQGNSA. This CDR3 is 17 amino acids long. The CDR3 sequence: CASSLKFTRTGQETQYF. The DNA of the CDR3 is TGTGCCAGCAGCTTAAAATTCACTCGGACAGGCCAAGAGACCCAGTACTTC.

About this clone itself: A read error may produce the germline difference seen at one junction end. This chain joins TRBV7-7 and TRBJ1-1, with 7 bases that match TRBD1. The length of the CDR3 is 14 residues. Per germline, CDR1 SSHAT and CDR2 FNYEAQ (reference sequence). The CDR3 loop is CASSQQGRDTEAFF. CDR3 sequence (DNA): TGTGCTAGCAGCCAACAGGGGCGGGACACTGAAGCTTTCTTT.

CDR3: CASGLTTGVLLYNEQFF. DNA of the CDR3: TGTGCTAGTGGACTGACTACGGGGGTCCTTCTCTACAATGAGCAGTTCTTC. The genes are TRBV12-5 and TRBJ2-1; a possible D gene is TRBD2 (6 bases). Germline V gene data show CDR1 as LGHNT and CDR2 as FRNRAP. This CDR3 is 17 amino acids long. V shed 6 bases and J shed 3 bases, with 21 bases lying between them.

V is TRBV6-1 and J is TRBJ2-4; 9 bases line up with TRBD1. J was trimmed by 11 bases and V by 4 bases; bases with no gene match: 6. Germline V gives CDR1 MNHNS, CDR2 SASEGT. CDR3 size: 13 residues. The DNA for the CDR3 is TGTGCCAGCAGTGGATCGGGACAGGGTGTTCAGTACTTC. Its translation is CASSGSGQGVQYF.

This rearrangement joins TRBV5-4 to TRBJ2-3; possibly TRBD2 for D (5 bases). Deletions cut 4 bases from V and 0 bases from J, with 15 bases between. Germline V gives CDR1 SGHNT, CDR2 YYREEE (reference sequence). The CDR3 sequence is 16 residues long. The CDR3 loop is CASSMEGGGSTDTQYF. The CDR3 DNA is TGTGCCAGCAGCATGGAAGGTGGCGGGAGCACAGATACGCAGTATTTT.

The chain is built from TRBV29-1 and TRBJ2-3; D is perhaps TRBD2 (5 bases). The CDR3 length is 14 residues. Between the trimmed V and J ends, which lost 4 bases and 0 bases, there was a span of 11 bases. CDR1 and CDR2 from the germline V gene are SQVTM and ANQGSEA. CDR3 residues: CSVGGPRSTDTQYF. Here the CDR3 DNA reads TGCAGCGTTGGCGGGCCTCGTAGCACAGATACGCAGTATTTT.

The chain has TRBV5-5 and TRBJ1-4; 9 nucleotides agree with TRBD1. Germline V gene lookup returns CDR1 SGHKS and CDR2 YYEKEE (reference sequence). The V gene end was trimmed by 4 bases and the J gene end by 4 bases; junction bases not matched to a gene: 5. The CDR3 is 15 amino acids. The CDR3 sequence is CASSTGGWGNEKLFF. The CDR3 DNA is TGTGCCAGCAGCACAGGGGGCTGGGGTAATGAAAAACTGTTTTTT.

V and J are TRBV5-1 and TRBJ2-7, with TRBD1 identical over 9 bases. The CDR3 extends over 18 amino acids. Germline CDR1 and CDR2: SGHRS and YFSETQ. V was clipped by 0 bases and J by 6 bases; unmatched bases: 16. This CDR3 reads CASSLGWGTGTGLVEQYF. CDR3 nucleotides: TGCGCCAGCAGCTTGGGCTGGGGCACCGGGACAGGGTTAGTCGAGCAGTACTTC.

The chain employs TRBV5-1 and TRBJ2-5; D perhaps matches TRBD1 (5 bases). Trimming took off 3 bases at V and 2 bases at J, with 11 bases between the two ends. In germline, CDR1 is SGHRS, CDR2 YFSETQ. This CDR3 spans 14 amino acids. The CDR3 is CASSSQTDQETQYF. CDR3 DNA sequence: TGCGCCAGCAGCTCCCAGACAGATCAAGAGACCCAGTACTTC.

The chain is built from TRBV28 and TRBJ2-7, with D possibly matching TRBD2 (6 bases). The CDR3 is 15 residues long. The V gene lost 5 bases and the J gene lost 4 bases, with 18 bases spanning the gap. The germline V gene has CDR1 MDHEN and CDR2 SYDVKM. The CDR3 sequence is CASSLHGGGSYEQYF. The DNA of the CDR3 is TGTGCCAGCAGTCTCCATGGGGGAGGATCTTACGAGCAGTACTTC.

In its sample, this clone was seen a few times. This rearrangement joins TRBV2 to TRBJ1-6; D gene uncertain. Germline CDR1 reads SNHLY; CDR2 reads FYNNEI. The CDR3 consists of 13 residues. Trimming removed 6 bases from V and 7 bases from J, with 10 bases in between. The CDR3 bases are TGTGCCAGCAGGGATGACCCAAATTCACCCCTCCACTTT. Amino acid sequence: CASRDDPNSPLHF.

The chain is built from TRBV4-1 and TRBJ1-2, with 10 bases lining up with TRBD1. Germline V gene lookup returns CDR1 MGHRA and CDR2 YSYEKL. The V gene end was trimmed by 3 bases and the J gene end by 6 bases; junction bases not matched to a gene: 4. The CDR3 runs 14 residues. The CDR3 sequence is CASSHLGTGDGYTF. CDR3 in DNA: TGCGCCAGCAGCCACCTCGGGACAGGGGATGGCTACACCTTC.

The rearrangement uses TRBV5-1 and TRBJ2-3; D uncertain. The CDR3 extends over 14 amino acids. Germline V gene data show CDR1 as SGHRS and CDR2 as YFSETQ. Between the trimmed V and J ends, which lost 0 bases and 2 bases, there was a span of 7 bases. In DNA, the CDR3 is TGCGCCAGCAGCTTGGAGCCGGACACAGATACGCAGTATTTT. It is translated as CASSLEPDTDTQYF.